Shown below are 30 T cell receptor beta chains from a single sample sequenced in a study of T cell responses to AZD1222 COVID-19 vaccine. Clones were read by immunoSEQ multiplex PCR, and TCRdb kept only the in-frame ones, dropping some. The sample lists fewer than 150,000 clones; roughly 91% were seen once. Specimen: peripheral blood, collected on day 0 of AZD1222 vaccination. Receptors were obtained from an adult in good health.

The V call is TRBV27, the J call TRBJ2-7, with unresolved D. In germline, CDR1 is MNHEY, CDR2 SMNVEV (reference sequence). The CDR3 has 13 residues. The ends were cut back, 3 bases at V and 4 bases at J, with 10 bases in the middle. The CDR3 DNA reads as TGTGCCAGCAGTTTGTCCCCAATATACGAGCAGTACTTC. Translation: CASSLSPIYEQYF.

The rearrangement joins TRBV11-2 to TRBJ2-3, with unresolved D. This CDR3 is built from 14 residues. Germline CDR1 reads SGHAT; CDR2 reads FQNNGV. Trimming pared 3 bases from V and 1 base from J, leaving 8 bases between. The chain's CDR3 is CASSFLERTDTQYF. In DNA form, the CDR3 reads TGTGCCAGCAGCTTCCTTGAGCGCACAGATACGCAGTATTTT.

This clone has just one count. The gene calls are TRBV18 and TRBJ2-2; TRBD1 matches 7 bases. Trimming at V came to 4 bases and at J to 0 bases, leaving 5 bases not matched to a gene. CDR1 KGHSH and CDR2 LQKENI come from the germline V gene. This CDR3 spans 16 amino acids. CDR3 bases: TGTGCCAGCTCACTTCAGGGACAGACGAACACCGGGGAGCTGTTTTTT. Its protein is CASSLQGQTNTGELFF.

The chain joins TRBV10-3 to TRBJ1-2; D not certain. The CDR3 is made up of 15 amino acids. V was pared by 3 bases and J by 0 bases, with 11 bases between. The germline gives CDR1 ENHRY, CDR2 SYGVKD. CDR3 residues: CAISDENKANYGYTF. In DNA, the CDR3 is TGTGCCATCAGTGATGAAAATAAAGCTAACTATGGCTACACCTTC.

V and J are TRBV15 and TRBJ1-6, with TRBD1 as a possible D gene (5 bases). Germline-derived CDR1 and CDR2 are LNHNV and YYDKDF (reference sequence). This CDR3 is 15 amino acids long. V was trimmed by 4 bases and J by 7 bases, leaving 14 bases between them. CDR3 loop: CATSTGGRANSPLHF. CDR3 coding DNA: TGTGCCACCAGCACCGGAGGCAGGGCGAATTCACCCCTCCACTTT.

The chain is built from TRBV6-6 and TRBJ2-1; the D is unclear. The ends were cut back, 6 bases at V and 6 bases at J, with 6 bases in the middle. The germline V gene has CDR1 MNHNY and CDR2 SVGAGI (reference sequence). The CDR3 totals 11 residues. The CDR3 protein is CASSDLNEQFF. DNA for the CDR3: TGTGCCAGCAGCGACCTCAATGAGCAGTTCTTC.

The rearrangement joins TRBV12-3 or TRBV12-4 to TRBJ1-2, with D maybe TRBD1 (5 bases). The V end lost 2 bases, the J end lost 6 bases, and 7 bases lay between the germline ends. The CDR3 is 12 amino acids. CDR3 nucleotide sequence: TGTGCCAGCAGTTTACGGGGCCATGGCTACACCTTC. Its protein is CASSLRGHGYTF.

The rearrangement links TRBV28 to TRBJ1-2; maybe TRBD1 (5 bases). CDR3 size: 14 residues. Germline V lookup: CDR1 MDHEN, CDR2 SYDVKM. V dropped 2 bases and J dropped 4 bases, with 11 bases sitting between them. For the CDR3, the DNA is TGTGCCAGCAGTTTACCCCCGGGGGGCTATGGCTACACCTTC. This sequence encodes CASSLPPGGYGYTF.

The chain has TRBV15 and TRBJ2-2; 14 positions agree with TRBD2. Germline CDR1 LNHNV, CDR2 YYDKDF (reference sequence). The trim removed 2 bases at V and 2 bases at J, leaving 7 bases unmatched. The CDR3 is 19 amino acids. In DNA, the CDR3 is TGTGCCACCAGCAGATCCGGGACTAGCGGGGGCCGAAACACCGGGGAGCTGTTTTTT. Protein product: CATSRSGTSGGRNTGELFF.

This sequence joins TRBV28 and TRBJ1-5, with a possible D match to TRBD1 (6 bases). The germline CDR1 and CDR2 sequences are MDHEN and SYDVKM. V lost 6 bases and J lost 3, with 15 bases in between. This CDR3 spans 15 amino acids. The CDR3 loop reads CASSIRQVFNQPQHF. DNA of the CDR3: TGTGCCAGCAGCATAAGACAGGTATTCAATCAGCCCCAGCATTTT.

The chain has TRBV5-6 and TRBJ2-5; D ambiguous. Deletions cut 2 bases from V and 1 base from J, with 9 bases between. The CDR3 is made up of 14 amino acids. The germline gives CDR1 SGHDT, CDR2 YYEEEE. The CDR3 here is CASSLFGPQETQYF. The CDR3 nucleotides are TGTGCCAGCAGCTTATTCGGACCCCAAGAGACCCAGTACTTC.

The gene calls are TRBV6-5 and TRBJ1-5; tentatively, D is TRBD1 (5 bases). The CDR3 runs to 14 residues. Germline CDR1 reads MNHEY; CDR2 reads SVGAGI. Trimming took 0 bases from V and 6 from J, leaving 9 bases between them. CDR3 nucleotide sequence: TGTGCCAGCAGTTACTCGACAGTGATTCAGCCCCAGCATTTT. Amino acid sequence: CASSYSTVIQPQHF.

This clone has a single count. The chain carries TRBV27 and TRBJ2-7, with 11 bases matching TRBD1. Germline V gene data show CDR1 as MNHEY and CDR2 as SMNVEV (reference sequence). The V and J ends lost 4 bases and 4 bases, in that order; junction bases with no gene match: 9. This CDR3 is 16 amino acids long. The chain's CDR3 is CASSWGGGTGGYEQYF. The CDR3 DNA reads TGTGCCAGCAGTTGGGGTGGTGGGACAGGGGGGTACGAGCAGTACTTC.

The V call is TRBV4-2, the J call TRBJ1-5; D is uncertain. V lost 3 bases, J lost 5 bases, and 5 bases lay in between. Per germline, CDR1 LGHNA and CDR2 YNFKEQ. CDR3 length equals 12 residues. The CDR3 spells CASSQSDQPQHF. The CDR3 DNA follows: TGTGCCAGCAGCCAGAGCGATCAGCCCCAGCATTTT.

The gene calls are TRBV5-5 and TRBJ1-4, with 8 bases aligning to TRBD1. V lost 4 bases and J lost 6; bases outside the gene matches: 5. There are 14 residues in the CDR3. From germline, CDR1 is SGHKS and CDR2 YYEKEE (reference sequence). In nucleotides, the CDR3 is TGTGCCAGCAGCACAGGACAGGGTTATGAAAAACTGTTTTTT. Its translation is CASSTGQGYEKLFF.

V and J are TRBV6-1 and TRBJ1-2; no definite D call. The V gene's germline CDR1 is MNHNS and CDR2 SASEGT. The V end was cut by 3 bases, the J end by 1 base, with 12 bases between. This CDR3 has 15 residues. CDR3: CASSELANFNYGYTF. The CDR3 DNA reads TGTGCCAGCAGTGAGCTTGCCAACTTTAACTATGGCTACACCTTC.

This clone appeared a single time. This sequence joins TRBV28 and TRBJ1-5; 7 nucleotides line up with TRBD1. The CDR3 has 15 residues. V shed 3 bases, J shed 2 bases, and the junction held 4 bases outside the gene matches. Germline V gene lookup returns CDR1 MDHEN and CDR2 SYDVKM. The CDR3 reads CASSLSTGRNQPQHF. In nucleotides, the CDR3 is TGTGCCAGCAGTTTGTCGACAGGGCGCAATCAGCCCCAGCATTTT. The entire variable domain, with the rest obtained from reference TRBV28 and TRBJ1-5, is as follows: DVKVTQSSRYLVKRTGEKVFLECVQDMDHENMFWYRQDPGLGLRLIYFSYDVKMKEKGDIPEGYSVSREKKERFSLILESASTNQTSMYLCASSLSTGRNQPQHFGDGTRLSIL.

The genes are TRBV6-5 and TRBJ1-2; TRBD1 aligns across 9 bases. Germline V gene data show CDR1 as MNHEY and CDR2 as SVGAGI. The J segment lost 7 bases and the V segment lost 5 bases, leaving 2 bases of the junction unmatched. CDR3 length equals 12 residues. CDR3 sequence (DNA): TGTGCCAGCAGTCGGGACAGGGTTGGCTACACCTTC. This sequence encodes CASSRDRVGYTF.

This clone was seen more than once but under ten times. This chain uses TRBV27 with TRBJ2-7; 8 positions agree with TRBD1. The junction had 4 bases not matched to a gene; V was cut back by 6 bases and J by 0 bases. This CDR3 contains 14 residues. CDR1 and CDR2 (germline): MNHEY, SMNVEV (reference sequence). The DNA for the CDR3 is TGTGCCAGCAGCCGACAGGGGAGCTCCTACGAGCAGTACTTC. It yields the protein CASSRQGSSYEQYF.

J is TRBJ1-4 and V is TRBV5-1; weak D call: TRBD1 (5 bases). CDR3 length: 14 residues. Germline lookup yields CDR1 SGHRS and CDR2 YFSETQ. Trimming removed 3 bases at V and 2 bases at J, with 8 bases between. CDR3 amino acids: CASSSGRTNEKLFF. In nucleotides, the CDR3 is TGCGCCAGCAGCTCGGGACGGACTAATGAAAAACTGTTTTTT.

The chain couples TRBV6-6 to TRBJ2-7, with 9 bases lining up with TRBD2. The CDR3 covers 14 residues. The germline CDR1 and CDR2 sequences are MNHNY and SVGAGI (reference sequence). V gave up 6 bases and J gave up 8 bases; unmatched junction bases: 11. The CDR3 coding sequence is TGTGCCAGCAGCCCCCTGAGTAGCGGGGGCCAGCAGTACTTC. Amino acid sequence: CASSPLSSGGQQYF.

This chain uses TRBV5-1 with TRBJ2-7, with 9 bases lining up with TRBD1. The germline gives CDR1 SGHRS, CDR2 YFSETQ. CDR3 length: 14 amino acids. Losses at the gene ends were 1 base for V and 5 bases for J; bases not matched to a gene: 4. CDR3 protein: CASSLWTGENEQYF. For the CDR3, the DNA is TGCGCCAGCAGCTTGTGGACAGGGGAGAACGAGCAGTACTTC.

This clone was detected only once. The chain links TRBV27 to TRBJ2-7, with TRBD1 matching 11 bases. This CDR3 is 16 amino acids long. Germline assignment: CDR1 MNHEY and CDR2 SMNVEV (reference sequence). The J segment lost 2 bases and the V segment lost 5 bases, leaving 8 bases of the junction unmatched. CDR3 coding DNA: TGTGCCAGCAGTCCCGGACAGGGGGCGATACCCTACGAGCAGTACTTC. Protein sequence: CASSPGQGAIPYEQYF.

This clone was seen a handful of times. CDR3 DNA: TGTGCCTGGAGTCAGACTATTTCCTATAATTCACCCCTCCACTTT. Translated, it gives CAWSQTISYNSPLHF. The chain combines TRBV30 with TRBJ1-6; D is unclear. Germline lookup yields CDR1 GTSNPN and CDR2 SVGIG (reference sequence). This CDR3 region has 15 residues. V was pared by 2 bases and J by 1 base, with 9 bases between.

The chain carries TRBV24-1 and TRBJ2-1; 13 bases line up with TRBD2. J gave up 10 bases and V 3 bases, and 11 bases lay outside the gene matches. Germline CDR1 KGHDR, CDR2 SFDVKD. The CDR3 is 17 residues long. CDR3 sequence reads: CATSDQGLAGRPGEQFF. The CDR3 DNA reads TGTGCCACCAGTGATCAGGGACTAGCGGGACGGCCAGGGGAGCAGTTCTTC.

The sample holds one count of this clone. The chain uses TRBV27 and TRBJ2-7; D is possibly TRBD1 (6 bases). This CDR3 contains 12 residues. Trimming took off 10 bases at V and 5 bases at J, with 15 bases between the two ends. The germline CDR1 and CDR2 sequences are MNHEY and SMNVEV (reference sequence). Here the CDR3 reads CATQTGTHEQYF. CDR3 DNA: TGTGCCACCCAAACAGGGACCCACGAGCAGTACTTC.

The rearrangement links TRBV6-6 to TRBJ2-5; 14 bases are a match to TRBD2. Losses at the gene ends were 5 bases for V and 4 bases for J; bases not matched to a gene: 12. Germline V CDR1 and CDR2: MNHNY, SVGAGI (reference sequence). This CDR3 is 18 amino acids long. CDR3 sequence reads: CASSLGLTSGGAGETQYF. CDR3 in DNA: TGTGCCAGCAGTCTTGGCCTGACTAGCGGGGGGGCTGGAGAGACCCAGTACTTC.

This clone came up once. The chain combines TRBV5-6 with TRBJ2-5; 7 nucleotides align to TRBD1. Germline V gives CDR1 SGHDT, CDR2 YYEEEE. The CDR3 has 16 amino acids. V dropped 2 bases and J dropped 5; count of bases not matched to a gene: 12. This CDR3 reads CASSLATGAPRETQYF. The CDR3 region has the DNA TGTGCCAGCAGCTTAGCAACAGGGGCACCTCGGGAGACCCAGTACTTC. Supplemented by reference TRBV5-6 and TRBJ2-5, the full variable domain reads DAGVTQSPTHLIKTRGQQVTLRCSPKSGHDTVSWYQQALGQGPQFIFQYYEEEERQRGNFPDRFSGHQFPNYSSELNVNALLLGDSALYLCASSLATGAPRETQYFGPGTRLLVL.

As regards this clone: This sample includes further DNA sequences coding for the same CDR3. J is TRBJ2-1 and V is TRBV4-1; D may be TRBD1 (5 bases). V was cut by 1 base and J by 6 bases, with 7 bases left in between. This CDR3 has 13 amino acids. CDR1 and CDR2 from the germline V gene are MGHRA and YSYEKL. The CDR3 DNA sequence: TGCGCCAGCAGCCAAGGGGGCGGCAATGAGCAGTTCTTC. Amino acids: CASSQGGGNEQFF.

The chain joins TRBV2 to TRBJ2-5; D is unresolved. CDR1 and CDR2 from the germline V gene are SNHLY and FYNNEI. The CDR3 has 12 amino acids. The V gene lost 8 bases and the J gene lost 2 bases, with 9 bases spanning the gap. The CDR3 nucleotides read TGTGCCAGCGTGGACCAACAAGAGACCCAGTACTTC. Protein: CASVDQQETQYF.